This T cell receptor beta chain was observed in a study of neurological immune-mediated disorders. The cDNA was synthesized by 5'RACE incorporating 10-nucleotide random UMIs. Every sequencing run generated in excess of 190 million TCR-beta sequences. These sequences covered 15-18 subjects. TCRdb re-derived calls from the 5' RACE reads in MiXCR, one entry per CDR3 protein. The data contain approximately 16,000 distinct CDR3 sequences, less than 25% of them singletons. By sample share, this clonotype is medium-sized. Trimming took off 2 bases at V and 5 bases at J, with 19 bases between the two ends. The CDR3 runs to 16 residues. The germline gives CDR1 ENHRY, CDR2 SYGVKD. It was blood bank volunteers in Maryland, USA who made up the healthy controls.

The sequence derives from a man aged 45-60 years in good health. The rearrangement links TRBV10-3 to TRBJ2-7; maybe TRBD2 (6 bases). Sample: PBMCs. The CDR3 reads CAISEGGYTGVHEQYF. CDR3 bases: TGTGCCATCAGTGAGGGTGGCTATACGGGAGTCCACGAGCAGTACTTC.